These 31 T cell receptor beta chains were sequenced from one sample in a study of blood T cells in healthy people across ages. PCR was performed a second time for about 6 to 11 cycles using a sample-barcoded 5' primer and a J-beta primer mix. TCRdb processed the 5' RACE reads anew with MiXCR; each CDR3 protein has one entry. The sample has over 1,500,000 distinct CDR3 sequences; 49% are singletons. The sample was blood. The receptor set was obtained from a woman aged 40 to 49 in good health.

The DNA of the CDR3 is TGTGCCAGCAGCTTAGAGCGGGGCACCGGGGAGCTGTTTTTT. It yields the protein CASSLERGTGELFF. J is TRBJ2-2 and V is TRBV7-2; TRBD2 agrees at 7 bases. With 1 base clipped from V and 4 bases from J, the junction kept 0 bases outside the gene matches. The CDR3 consists of 14 residues. Per germline, CDR1 SGHTA and CDR2 FQGNSA.

This chain joins TRBV6-6 and TRBJ2-3; 11 bases line up with TRBD1. The trim removed 2 bases at V and 8 bases at J, leaving 6 bases unmatched. The length of the CDR3 is 15 residues. CDR1 MNHNY and CDR2 SVGAGI come from the germline V gene (reference sequence). The CDR3 DNA reads TGTGCCAGCAGTTACCTAGGGACAGGGGGTGGTACGCAGTATTTT. Translated: CASSYLGTGGGTQYF.

This clonotype came up a few times. J is TRBJ2-7 and V is TRBV6-2 or TRBV6-3; no clear D gene. This CDR3 region has 17 residues. The V gene's germline CDR1 is MNHEY and CDR2 SVGEGT. Trimming removed 2 bases from V and 9 bases from J, with 26 bases in between. Written as DNA, the CDR3 is TGTGCCAGCAGTTACGCTACGGACCACACAAGGGCCAAACGGCAGTACTTC. This encodes CASSYATDHTRAKRQYF.

The chain is built from TRBV27 and TRBJ2-1, with TRBD2 identical over 13 bases. Germline assignment: CDR1 MNHEY and CDR2 SMNVEV (reference sequence). After removal of 2 bases from V and 5 bases from J, the junction contained 3 bases not matched to a gene. There are 16 residues in the CDR3. DNA for the CDR3: TGTGCCAGCAGTTTACCGGGACTAGCGGGAAACAATGAGCAGTTCTTC. Encoded protein: CASSLPGLAGNNEQFF.

This chain links TRBV27 with TRBJ1-5; 9 nucleotides match TRBD1. The CDR3 contains 15 residues. J lost 3 bases, V lost 0 bases, and 0 bases had no gene match. Germline values: CDR1 MNHEY, CDR2 SMNVEV (reference sequence). The CDR3 reads CASSLSQGANQPQHF. CDR3 nucleotide sequence: TGTGCCAGCAGTTTATCACAGGGGGCCAATCAGCCCCAGCATTTT.

The rearrangement joins TRBV7-9 to TRBJ2-5, with a possible D match to TRBD1 (6 bases). Germline CDR1 is SEHNR and CDR2 is FQNEAQ (reference sequence). Deletions cut 5 bases from V and 13 bases from J, with 14 bases between. The CDR3 contains 11 residues. The CDR3 region has the DNA TGTGCCAGCAGCCAACAGGGCGGTCGGTACTTC. Encoded protein: CASSQQGGRYF.

The sample holds one count of this clonotype. The V call is TRBV7-3, the J call TRBJ2-7; no clear D. The DNA end favors TRBJ2-5, so the J call may be wrong. The V gene's germline CDR1 is SGHTA and CDR2 FQGTGA. This CDR3 is 13 amino acids long. The CDR3 nucleotides are TGTGCCAGCAGCCCGAGAAACGGGGAGACCCAGTACTTC. Protein sequence: CASSPRNGETQYF.

There are a few counts of this clonotype. The CDR3 DNA is TGTGCCAGCAGCTCCAACAGGGGTGGTCAGCCCCAGCATTTT. Its protein is CASSSNRGGQPQHF. V and J are TRBV7-9 and TRBJ1-5; TRBD1 matches at 7 bases. The CDR3 totals 14 residues. The V and J ends lost 4 bases and 6 bases, in that order; junction bases with no gene match: 6. Germline V lookup: CDR1 SEHNR, CDR2 FQNEAQ (reference sequence).

This clonotype came up many times. V is TRBV24-1 and J is TRBJ2-1; weak D call: TRBD1 (5 bases). The V gene's germline CDR1 is KGHDR and CDR2 SFDVKD. V was trimmed by 1 base and J by 6 bases, leaving 15 bases between them. This CDR3 contains 16 residues. In DNA, the CDR3 is TGTGCCACCAGTGATTTCACAGGATTAGGGTCCAATGAGCAGTTCTTC. Translating it yields CATSDFTGLGSNEQFF.

The chain carries TRBV20-1 and TRBJ2-6, with 8 nucleotides matching TRBD1. V lost 3 bases and J lost 0; bases outside the gene matches: 7. Germline CDR1 is DFQATT and CDR2 is SNEGSKA (reference sequence). The CDR3 has 17 amino acids. The CDR3 coding sequence is TGCAGTGCTAGTAGGCCAGGGGGCACCTCTGGGGCCAACGTCCTGACTTTC. It codes for CSASRPGGTSGANVLTF.

The V and J genes are TRBV7-2 and TRBJ2-7; 7 bases are shared with TRBD1. This CDR3 has 15 residues. Per the germline V gene, CDR1 is SGHTA and CDR2 is FQGNSA. After removal of 5 bases from V and 3 bases from J, the junction contained 10 bases not matched to a gene. The CDR3 DNA sequence: TGTGCCAGCAGCCCAACCGCGAGACAGGGCTACGAGCAGTACTTC. Its translation is CASSPTARQGYEQYF.

This clonotype was observed a single time. J is TRBJ2-6 and V is TRBV12-3 or TRBV12-4; TRBD1 matches 12 bases. This CDR3 has 19 residues. Trimming at V came to 6 bases and at J to 4 bases, leaving 13 bases not matched to a gene. The CDR3 sequence: CASRPVPGQGADGANVLTF. The CDR3 DNA is TGTGCCAGCAGACCAGTCCCGGGACAGGGGGCGGACGGGGCCAACGTCCTGACTTTC.

The rearrangement uses TRBV20-1 and TRBJ1-5; no clear D gene. Trimming took off 7 bases at V and 2 bases at J, with 15 bases between the two ends. Germline CDR1 and CDR2: DFQATT and SNEGSKA (reference sequence). CDR3 length equals 14 residues. The CDR3 nucleotides read TGCAGTGTACAGATGAGGGCGGGCAATCAGCCCCAGCATTTT. Its translation: CSVQMRAGNQPQHF.

This chain connects TRBV6-5 to TRBJ2-1, with 9 nucleotides matching TRBD2. J gave up 12 bases and V 6 bases, and 12 bases lay outside the gene matches. This CDR3 is built from 14 residues. The germline gives CDR1 MNHEY, CDR2 SVGAGI. The CDR3 sequence is CASRSRTSVAVQFF. DNA of the CDR3: TGTGCCAGCAGATCGAGGACTAGCGTCGCGGTGCAGTTCTTC.

The chain couples TRBV28 to TRBJ2-7; D unresolved. The germline CDR1 and CDR2 sequences are MDHEN and SYDVKM. This CDR3 spans 16 amino acids. Trimming cost V 2 bases and J 1 base, with 15 bases left between them. The CDR3 loop reads CASSLGTVRISYEQYF. DNA for the CDR3: TGTGCCAGCAGTTTAGGTACAGTTAGGATTTCCTACGAGCAGTACTTC.

This clonotype has only a few counts. V is TRBV20-1 and J is TRBJ2-1, with TRBD2 matching 14 bases. The CDR3 loop spans 14 amino acids. Germline-derived CDR1 and CDR2 are DFQATT and SNEGSKA (reference sequence). Germline trimming cut 1 base from V and 9 bases from J; bases unmatched to any gene: 2. CDR3 nucleotides: TGCAGTGCTAGAGGGACTAGCGGGGGGAGTGAGCAGTTCTTC. Translation: CSARGTSGGSEQFF.

This clonotype was seen only a few times. This chain joins TRBV7-2 and TRBJ2-3, with D perhaps matching TRBD1 (5 bases). The CDR3 spans 13 residues. The germline V and J ends were trimmed by 5 bases and 4 bases, with 10 bases remaining between them. Germline V lookup: CDR1 SGHTA, CDR2 FQGNSA. CDR3 sequence reads: CASSEIRADTQYF. The CDR3 bases are TGTGCCAGCAGCGAAATCAGGGCAGATACGCAGTATTTT.

The table lists this clonotype with a few counts. The chain couples TRBV10-3 to TRBJ2-7; weak D call: TRBD1 (5 bases). Germline V gene sequence: CDR1 ENHRY, CDR2 SYGVKD. The CDR3 has 14 amino acids. V dropped 3 bases and J dropped 5 bases, with 14 bases sitting between them. CDR3 coding DNA: TGTGCCATCAGTGACCAGGGTCGAGAGAACGAGCAGTACTTC. Its protein product is CAISDQGRENEQYF.

Comments on this clonotype: A much larger clone differs from this one at a single base, so this may be a read error. CDR3 nucleotide sequence: TGTGCCAGCAGCCAAGACCCGACAGGGAGGGACAATGAGCTGTTCTTC. Translation: CASSQDPTGRDNELFF. The V gene is TRBV4-2, the J gene TRBJ2-1, with D perhaps assigned TRBD1 or TRBD2 (7 bases each). Germline V gives CDR1 LGHNA, CDR2 YNFKEQ. The length of the CDR3 is 16 residues.

This clonotype has only a few counts. V is TRBV7-9 and J is TRBJ2-5; the match to TRBD1 covers 7 bases. This CDR3 is built from 15 residues. Germline values: CDR1 SEHNR, CDR2 FQNEAQ (reference sequence). After removal of 2 bases from V and 5 bases from J, the junction contained 8 bases not matched to a gene. Here the CDR3 DNA reads TGTGCCAGCAGCTTACCACCGACAGGGAAGGAGACCCAGTACTTC. Translation gives CASSLPPTGKETQYF.

The chain links TRBV4-3 to TRBJ2-1; a possible D gene is TRBD1 (6 bases). The CDR3 is 19 amino acids. Germline CDR1 is LGHNA and CDR2 is YSLEER. With 3 bases removed from V and 5 bases from J, the gap between germline ends came to 26 bases. CDR3 nucleotides: TGCGCCAGCAGCCATTCGGCGCAGGGACAACCTAAACTAAACAATGAGCAGTTCTTC. It is translated as CASSHSAQGQPKLNNEQFF.

In DNA form, the CDR3 reads TGTGCCAGCAGTTACTCGAAGGACAGCTACTACGTGCAGTACTTC. Protein sequence: CASSYSKDSYYVQYF. This sequence joins TRBV6-2 or TRBV6-3 and TRBJ2-5; D possibly corresponds to TRBD1 (6 bases). The V gene lost 0 bases and the J gene lost 11 bases, with 19 bases spanning the gap. This CDR3 contains 15 residues. CDR1 MNHEY and CDR2 SVGEGT come from the germline V gene.

The table lists this clonotype with a count of one. A read error may produce the germline difference seen at one junction end. The J gene is TRBJ2-5, the V gene TRBV7-6; 8 nucleotides match TRBD2. Germline lookup yields CDR1 SGHVS and CDR2 FNYEAQ. The CDR3 runs to 15 residues. The CDR3 coding sequence is TGTGCCTGCAGCCAAAACGGGGGGGGCGGAGAGACCCAGTACTTC. Translation gives CACSQNGGGGETQYF.

The chain employs TRBV5-6 and TRBJ2-1; 12 nucleotides match TRBD2. The CDR3 runs to 16 residues. Losses at the gene ends were 4 bases for V and 5 bases for J; bases not matched to a gene: 7. Germline CDR1 is SGHDT and CDR2 is YYEEEE. CDR3 nucleotide sequence: TGTGCCAGCAGCCCCGACCTAGCGGGGGGGAACAATGAGCAGTTCTTC. Its protein product is CASSPDLAGGNNEQFF. The entire variable domain, with the rest obtained from reference TRBV5-6 and TRBJ2-1, is as follows: DAGVTQSPTHLIKTRGQQVTLRCSPKSGHDTVSWYQQALGQGPQFIFQYYEEEERQRGNFPDRFSGHQFPNYSSELNVNALLLGDSALYLCASSPDLAGGNNEQFFGPGTRLTVL.

This chain joins TRBV20-1 and TRBJ2-7; the match to TRBD1 covers 8 bases. The tail of the sequence fits TRBJ2-4 better, so the J call may be wrong. Germline CDR1 reads DFQATT; CDR2 reads SNEGSKA (reference sequence). The length of the CDR3 is 14 residues. The DNA for the CDR3 is TGCAGTGCTCTGGGACAGGTTACCAAAAACATTCAGTACTTC. It yields the protein CSALGQVTKNIQYF.

The chain combines TRBV7-3 with TRBJ2-1; 13 bases align to TRBD2. CDR3 length: 18 residues. Germline-derived CDR1 and CDR2 are SGHTA and FQGTGA. Trimming took 5 bases from V and 9 from J; bases not matched to a gene: 16. The CDR3 bases are TGTGCCAGCAGCCCAACCTTGCTAACTAGCGGGGGGGTGACTGAGCAGTTCTTC. It translates to CASSPTLLTSGGVTEQFF.

V gene TRBV20-1 combines with J gene TRBJ2-4; 9 bases are shared with TRBD2. The J call may be wrong; the DNA end is better matched by TRBJ2-7. Germline V lookup: CDR1 DFQATT, CDR2 SNEGSKA (reference sequence). CDR3 length: 14 amino acids. The CDR3 region has the DNA TGCAGTGCTAGAAATAGCGGGGGAACCTACGAGCAGTACTTC. This gives the protein CSARNSGGTYEQYF.

The chain combines TRBV6-5 with TRBJ2-1; a weak D match, TRBD2 (6 bases). V lost 3 bases, J lost 3 bases, and 9 bases lay in between. Germline V CDR1 and CDR2: MNHEY, SVGAGI. The CDR3 covers 14 residues. CDR3 in amino acids: CASSYGGDYNEQFF. CDR3 sequence (DNA): TGTGCCAGCAGTTATGGCGGGGACTACAATGAGCAGTTCTTC.

The CDR3 coding sequence is TGCAGTGCTAGCCGACTCGAACAGCCCCAGCATTTT. Translation gives CSASRLEQPQHF. The gene calls are TRBV20-1 and TRBJ1-5; D gene uncertain. There are 12 residues in the CDR3. V was pared by 3 bases and J by 7 bases, with 10 bases between. From germline, CDR1 is DFQATT and CDR2 SNEGSKA (reference sequence).

The chain links TRBV7-2 to TRBJ2-7; 9 bases fit TRBD2. The germline gives CDR1 SGHTA, CDR2 FQGNSA. The V gene end was trimmed by 8 bases and the J gene end by 7 bases; junction bases not matched to a gene: 15. This CDR3 contains 15 residues. CDR3 sequence reads: CASRPRGGAGNEQYF. The CDR3 nucleotides read TGTGCCAGCCGGCCCCGCGGGGGGGCCGGAAATGAGCAGTACTTC.

Note on this clonotype: Compared with germline, one end of the junction differs, possibly owing to a read error. This chain links TRBV4-3 with TRBJ1-1; D gene unclear. The V gene's germline CDR1 is LGHNA and CDR2 YSLEER. The CDR3 runs to 15 residues. CDR3 loop: CASSQVGTPNTEVFF. CDR3 bases: TGCGCCAGCAGCCAAGTCGGCACACCTAACACTGAAGTTTTCTTT.